The present TCR beta chain was sequenced within a study of naive and memory T cell subsets. Findings and limits, study-wide: The RNA method is potentially sensitive to activation and differentiation changes.

The SP2 primer and nested alpha and beta constant region primers amplified ligated cDNA in four rounds. For blood and skin samples, reverse transcription used TCR alpha and beta constant primers. MiXCR was run by TCRdb on the 5' RACE reads, yielding one entry per CDR3 protein. There are more than 50,000 distinct CDR3 sequences in the sample; around 8% occur only once, and roughly a fifth lies in the top ten. The sample holds a few counts of this clonotype. What it recognizes is unknown. A UMI-containing oligonucleotide was joined by 3' ligation to the TCR cDNA template. Cells were not sorted; total RNA input targeted roughly 1 to 1000 ng. This clonotype was sampled from a female donor in good health.

CDR3 nucleotide sequence: TGTGCCAGCTCACCGGGACAGGGATCAGTATACAATGAGCAGTTCTTC. This encodes CASSPGQGSVYNEQFF. The chain recombines TRBV18 with TRBJ2-1, with 9 bases matching TRBD1. This CDR3 comprises 16 residues. Germline loops: CDR1 KGHSH, CDR2 LQKENI. The trim removed 3 bases at V and 4 bases at J, leaving 7 bases unmatched.